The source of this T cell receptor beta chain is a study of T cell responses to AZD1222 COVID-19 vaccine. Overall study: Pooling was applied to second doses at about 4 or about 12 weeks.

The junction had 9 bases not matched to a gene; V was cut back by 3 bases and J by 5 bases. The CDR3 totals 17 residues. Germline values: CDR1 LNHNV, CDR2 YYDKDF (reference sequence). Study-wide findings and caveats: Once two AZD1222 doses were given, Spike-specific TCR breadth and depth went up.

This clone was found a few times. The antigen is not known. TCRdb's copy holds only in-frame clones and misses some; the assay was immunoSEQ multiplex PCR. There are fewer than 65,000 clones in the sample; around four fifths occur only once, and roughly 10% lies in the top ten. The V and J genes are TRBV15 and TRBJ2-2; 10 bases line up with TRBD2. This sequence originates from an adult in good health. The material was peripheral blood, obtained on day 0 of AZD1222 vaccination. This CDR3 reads CATSSDSGGHMTGELFF. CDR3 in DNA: TGTGCCACCAGCAGTGATAGCGGGGGGCACATGACCGGGGAGCTGTTTTTT.